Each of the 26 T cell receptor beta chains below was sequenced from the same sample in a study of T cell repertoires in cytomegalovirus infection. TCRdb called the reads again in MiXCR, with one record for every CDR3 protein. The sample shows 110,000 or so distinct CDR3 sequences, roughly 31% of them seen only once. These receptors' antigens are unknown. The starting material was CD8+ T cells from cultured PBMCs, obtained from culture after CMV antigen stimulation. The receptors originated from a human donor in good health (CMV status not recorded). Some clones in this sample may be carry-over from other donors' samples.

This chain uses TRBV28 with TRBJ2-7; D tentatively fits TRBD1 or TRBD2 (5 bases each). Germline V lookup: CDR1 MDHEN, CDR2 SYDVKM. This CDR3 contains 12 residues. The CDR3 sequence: CTSGTENYEQYF. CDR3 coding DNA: TGTACCTCCGGGACGGAAAACTACGAGCAGTACTTC.

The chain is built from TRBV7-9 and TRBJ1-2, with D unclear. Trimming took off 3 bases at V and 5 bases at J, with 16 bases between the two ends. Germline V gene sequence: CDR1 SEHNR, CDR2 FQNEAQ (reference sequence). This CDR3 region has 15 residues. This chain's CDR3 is CASSFGFGSPYGYTF. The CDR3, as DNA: TGTGCCAGCAGCTTCGGGTTTGGCAGCCCGTATGGCTACACCTTC.

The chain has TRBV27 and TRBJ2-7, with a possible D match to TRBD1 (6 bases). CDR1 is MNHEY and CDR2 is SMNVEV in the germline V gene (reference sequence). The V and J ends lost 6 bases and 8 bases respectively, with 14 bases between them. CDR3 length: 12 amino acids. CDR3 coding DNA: TGTGCCAGCAGCAGTGGACAGAAACAGCAGTACTTC. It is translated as CASSSGQKQQYF.

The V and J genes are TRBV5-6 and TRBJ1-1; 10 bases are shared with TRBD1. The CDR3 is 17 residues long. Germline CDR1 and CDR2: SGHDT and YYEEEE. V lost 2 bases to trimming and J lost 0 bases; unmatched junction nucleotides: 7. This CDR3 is CASSFLPGQGMNTEAFF. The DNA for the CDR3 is TGTGCCAGCAGCTTTTTACCGGGACAGGGGATGAACACTGAAGCTTTCTTT.

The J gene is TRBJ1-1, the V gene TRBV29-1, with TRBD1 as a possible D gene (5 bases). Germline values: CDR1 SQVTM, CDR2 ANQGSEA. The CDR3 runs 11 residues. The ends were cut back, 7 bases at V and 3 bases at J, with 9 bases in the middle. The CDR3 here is CSGGGDTEAFF. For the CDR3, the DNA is TGCAGCGGCGGGGGTGACACTGAAGCTTTCTTT.

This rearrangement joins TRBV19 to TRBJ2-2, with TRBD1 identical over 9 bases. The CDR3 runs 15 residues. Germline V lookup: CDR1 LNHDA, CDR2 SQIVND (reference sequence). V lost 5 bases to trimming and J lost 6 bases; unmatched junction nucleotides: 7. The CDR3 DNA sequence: TGTGCCAGTAGTGTGGGGACAGGGAGGGCCGGGGAGCTGTTTTTT. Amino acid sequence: CASSVGTGRAGELFF.

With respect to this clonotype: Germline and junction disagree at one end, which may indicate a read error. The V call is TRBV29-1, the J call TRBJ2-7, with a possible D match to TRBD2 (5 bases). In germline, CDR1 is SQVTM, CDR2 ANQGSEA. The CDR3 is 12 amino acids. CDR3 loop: CSVEGGASEQYF. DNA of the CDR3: TGCAGCGTCGAAGGAGGTGCGTCTGAGCAGTACTTC.

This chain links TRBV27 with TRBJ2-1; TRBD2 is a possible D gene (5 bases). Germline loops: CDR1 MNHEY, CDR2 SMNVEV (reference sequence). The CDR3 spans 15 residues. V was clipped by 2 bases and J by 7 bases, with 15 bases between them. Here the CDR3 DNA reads TGTGCCAGCAGTTTAGCGGGCCAACCCCCTAATGAGCAGTTCTTC. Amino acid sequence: CASSLAGQPPNEQFF.

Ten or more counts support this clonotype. The CDR3 coding sequence is TGTGCCAGCAGCTTAGAGTTGGGTTCTAGCACAGATACGCAGTATTTT. This gives the protein CASSLELGSSTDTQYF. The chain couples TRBV7-2 to TRBJ2-3; no firm D call. Germline V gene lookup returns CDR1 SGHTA and CDR2 FQGNSA. This CDR3 is built from 16 residues. The V end was cut by 1 base, the J end by 0 bases, with 11 bases between.

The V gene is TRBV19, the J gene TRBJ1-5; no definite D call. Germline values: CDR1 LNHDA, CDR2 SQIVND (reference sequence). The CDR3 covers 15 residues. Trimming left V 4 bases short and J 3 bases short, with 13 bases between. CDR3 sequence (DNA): TGTGCCAGTAGTACCTTGACAACGGACAATCAGCCCCAGCATTTT. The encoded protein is CASSTLTTDNQPQHF.

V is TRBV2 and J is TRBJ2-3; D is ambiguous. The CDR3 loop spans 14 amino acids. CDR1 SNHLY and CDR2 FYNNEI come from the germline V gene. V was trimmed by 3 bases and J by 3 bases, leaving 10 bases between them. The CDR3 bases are TGTGCCAGCAGTGACCCCCCAACAACAGATACGCAGTATTTT. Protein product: CASSDPPTTDTQYF.

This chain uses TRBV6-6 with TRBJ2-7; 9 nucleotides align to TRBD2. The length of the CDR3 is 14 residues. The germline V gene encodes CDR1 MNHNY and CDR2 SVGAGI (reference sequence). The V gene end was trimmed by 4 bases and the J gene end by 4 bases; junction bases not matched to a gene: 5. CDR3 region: CASSLGTSPYEQYF. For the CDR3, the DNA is TGTGCCAGCAGTTTGGGGACTAGCCCGTACGAGCAGTACTTC.

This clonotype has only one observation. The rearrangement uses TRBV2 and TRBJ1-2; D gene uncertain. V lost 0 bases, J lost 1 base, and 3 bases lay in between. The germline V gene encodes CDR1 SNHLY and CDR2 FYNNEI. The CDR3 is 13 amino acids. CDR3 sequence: CASSEADNYGYTF. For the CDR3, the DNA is TGTGCCAGCAGTGAAGCCGATAACTATGGCTACACCTTC.

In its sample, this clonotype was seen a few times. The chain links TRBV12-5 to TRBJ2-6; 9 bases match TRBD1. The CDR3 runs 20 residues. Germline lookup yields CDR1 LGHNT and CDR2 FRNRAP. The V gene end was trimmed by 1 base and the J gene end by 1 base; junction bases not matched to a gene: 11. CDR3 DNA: TGTGCTAGTGGTTTGGACCTCCGGGACAGGGTATCTTCTGGGGCCAACGTCCTGACTTTC. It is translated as CASGLDLRDRVSSGANVLTF. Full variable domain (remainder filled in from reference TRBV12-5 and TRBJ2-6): DARVTQTPRHKVTEMGQEVTMRCQPILGHNTVFWYRQTMMQGLELLAYFRNRAPLDDSGMPKDRFSAEMPDATLATLKIQPSEPRDSAVYFCASGLDLRDRVSSGANVLTFGAGSRLTVL.

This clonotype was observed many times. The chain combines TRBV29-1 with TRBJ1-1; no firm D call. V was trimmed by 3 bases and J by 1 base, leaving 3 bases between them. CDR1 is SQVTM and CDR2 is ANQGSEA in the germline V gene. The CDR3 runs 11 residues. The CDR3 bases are TGCAGCGTTGACAGGAACACTGAAGCTTTCTTT. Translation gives CSVDRNTEAFF.

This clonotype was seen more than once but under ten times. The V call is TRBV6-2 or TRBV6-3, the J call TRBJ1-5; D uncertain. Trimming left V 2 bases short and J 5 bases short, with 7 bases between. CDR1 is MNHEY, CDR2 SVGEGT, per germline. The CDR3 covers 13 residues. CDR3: CASSYPGDQPQHF. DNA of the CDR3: TGTGCCAGCAGTTACCCTGGGGATCAGCCCCAGCATTTT.

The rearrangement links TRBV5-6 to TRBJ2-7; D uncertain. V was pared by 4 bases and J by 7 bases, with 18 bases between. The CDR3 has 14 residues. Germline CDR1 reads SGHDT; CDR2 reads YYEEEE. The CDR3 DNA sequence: TGTGCCAGCAGCCGACCCGGCCGAGACGGGGAGCAGTACTTC. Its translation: CASSRPGRDGEQYF. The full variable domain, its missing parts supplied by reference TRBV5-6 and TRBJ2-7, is DAGVTQSPTHLIKTRGQQVTLRCSPKSGHDTVSWYQQALGQGPQFIFQYYEEEERQRGNFPDRFSGHQFPNYSSELNVNALLLGDSALYLCASSRPGRDGEQYFGPGTRLTVT.

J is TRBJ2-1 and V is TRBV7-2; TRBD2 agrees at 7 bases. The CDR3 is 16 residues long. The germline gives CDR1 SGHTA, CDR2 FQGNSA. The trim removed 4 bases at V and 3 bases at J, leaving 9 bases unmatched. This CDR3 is CASSSFVQRDYNEQFF. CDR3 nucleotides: TGTGCCAGCAGCTCTTTTGTTCAGCGGGACTACAATGAGCAGTTCTTC.

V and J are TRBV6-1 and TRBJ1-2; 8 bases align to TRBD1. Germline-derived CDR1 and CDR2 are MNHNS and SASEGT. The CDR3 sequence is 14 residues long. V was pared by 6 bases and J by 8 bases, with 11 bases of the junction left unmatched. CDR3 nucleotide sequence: TGTGCCAGCAGAGGACAGGGTTGGGGAGAGGGCTACACCTTC. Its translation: CASRGQGWGEGYTF.

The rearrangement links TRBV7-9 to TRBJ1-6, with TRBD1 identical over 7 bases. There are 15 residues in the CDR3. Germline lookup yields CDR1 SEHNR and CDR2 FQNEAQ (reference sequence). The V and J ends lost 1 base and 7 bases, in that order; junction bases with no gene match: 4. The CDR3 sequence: CASSLVAGGNSPLHF. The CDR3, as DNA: TGTGCCAGCAGCTTAGTGGCAGGGGGAAATTCACCCCTCCACTTT. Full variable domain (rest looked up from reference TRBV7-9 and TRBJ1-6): DTGVSQNPRHKITKRGQNVTFRCDPISEHNRLYWYRQTLGQGPEFLTYFQNEAQLEKSRLLSDRFSAERPKGSFSTLEIQRTEQGDSAMYLCASSLVAGGNSPLHFGNGTRLTVT.

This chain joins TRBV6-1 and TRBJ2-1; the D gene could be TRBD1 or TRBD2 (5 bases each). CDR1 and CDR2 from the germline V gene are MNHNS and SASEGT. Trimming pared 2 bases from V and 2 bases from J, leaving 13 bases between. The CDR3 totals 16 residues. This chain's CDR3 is CASSERGAGAYNEQFF. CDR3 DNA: TGTGCCAGCAGTGAAAGAGGGGCAGGCGCCTACAATGAGCAGTTCTTC.

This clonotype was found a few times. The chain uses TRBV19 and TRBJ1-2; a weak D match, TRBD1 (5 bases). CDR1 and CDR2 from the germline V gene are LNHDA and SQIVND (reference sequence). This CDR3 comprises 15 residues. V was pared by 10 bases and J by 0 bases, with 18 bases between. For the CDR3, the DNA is TGTGCCACTAAAGAGGGGATTGGAGCTAACTATGGCTACACCTTC. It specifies CATKEGIGANYGYTF.

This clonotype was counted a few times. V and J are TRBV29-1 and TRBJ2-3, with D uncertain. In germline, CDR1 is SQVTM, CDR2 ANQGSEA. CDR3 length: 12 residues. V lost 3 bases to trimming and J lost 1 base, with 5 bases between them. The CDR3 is CSVEAGTDTQYF. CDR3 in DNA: TGCAGCGTTGAGGCAGGCACAGATACGCAGTATTTT.

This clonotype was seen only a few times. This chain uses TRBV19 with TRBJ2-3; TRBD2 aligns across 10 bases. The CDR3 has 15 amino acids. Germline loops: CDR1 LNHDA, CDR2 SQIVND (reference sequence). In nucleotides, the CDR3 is TGTGCAGCGGCATTAGCGGGGGGAGCCACAGATACGCAGTATTTT. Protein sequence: CAAALAGGATDTQYF.

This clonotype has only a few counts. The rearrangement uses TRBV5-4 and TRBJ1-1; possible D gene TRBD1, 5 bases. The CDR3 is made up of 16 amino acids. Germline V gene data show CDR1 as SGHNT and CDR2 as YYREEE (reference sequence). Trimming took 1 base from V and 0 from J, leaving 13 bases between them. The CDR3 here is CASSLPGLGMNTEAFF. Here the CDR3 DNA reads TGTGCCAGCAGCTTGCCAGGGCTGGGCATGAACACTGAAGCTTTCTTT. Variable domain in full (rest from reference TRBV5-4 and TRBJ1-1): ETGVTQSPTHLIKTRGQQVTLRCSSQSGHNTVSWYQQALGQGPQFIFQYYREEENGRGNFPPRFSGLQFPNYSSELNVNALELDDSALYLCASSLPGLGMNTEAFFGQGTRLTVV.

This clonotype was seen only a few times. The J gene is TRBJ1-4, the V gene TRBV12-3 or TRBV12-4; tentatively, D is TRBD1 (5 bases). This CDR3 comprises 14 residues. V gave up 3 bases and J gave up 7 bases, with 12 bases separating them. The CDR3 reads CASSLFGGREKLFF. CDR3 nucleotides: TGTGCCAGCAGTTTGTTTGGGGGTCGTGAAAAACTGTTTTTT.